The entry below describes one T cell receptor (beta chain). The antigen is not known. This entry comes from a study of cytomegalovirus exposure and HLA in healthy donors. Study in general: From HLA-typed donors, an early data release held approximately 85 million unique TCRs. Study results and limitations: In an earlier analysis, in some 500 donors, most V segments appeared productive either ~87% or ~30% of the time. A list of roughly 180 TCR beta chains associated with cytomegalovirus was given.

Primers: 60 Vbeta forward and 13 Jbeta reverse. The protocol was immunoSEQ multiplex PCR, while the TCRdb copy is restricted to in-frame clones and leaves out a portion. The sample yields roughly 92,000 clones, 81% seen once. This clonotype originated in a woman in her seventies in good health and CMV-seropositive. The material sequenced was PBMCs.

The CDR3 protein is CAWSETGGRETQYF. The CDR3 coding sequence is TGTGCCTGGAGTGAGACAGGGGGCAGGGAGACCCAGTACTTC. The chain couples TRBV30 to TRBJ2-5; TRBD1 matches 10 bases. Germline loops: CDR1 GTSNPN, CDR2 SVGIG (reference sequence). CDR3 size: 14 residues. Trimming removed 1 base from V and 5 bases from J; junction bases left unmatched: 4.